The entry below gives a single T cell receptor beta chain sequence along with its context. By sample share, this clonotype is medium-sized (0.01 to 0.1%). Its antigen is unknown. Qualities for individual bases were not recorded, and no much larger clone is one base off. This entry belongs to a study of CD8 T cells in ankylosing spondylitis (dated by TCRdb to 2016 to 2017). General notes on the study: T cell receptor beta repertoires were profiled in healthy donors and ankylosing spondylitis patients so that disease-linked TCR variants could be found. The whole study cohort included about a hundred healthy donors and over 20 ankylosing spondylitis patients. Peripheral blood was sampled, and synovial fluid was additionally collected from ankylosing spondylitis patients. The research as a whole found: Some motif variants had previously been reported in the synovial fluid and blood of reactive arthritis patients, which suggests shared mechanisms of disease initiation. Significant enrichment of the disease-linked clones was reported in matched synovial fluid samples from ankylosing spondylitis patients. The disease-linked clones showed a CD8+ phenotype and occurred at relatively low frequencies in peripheral blood. A TCR beta motif made up of several highly homologous amino acid variants appeared to be characteristic of blood from ankylosing spondylitis patients.

Reading from cysteine to phenylalanine, the CDR3 counts 12 amino acids. Only the CDR3 portion is preserved as DNA: 36 bases, with reading frame beginning at the first base. At the junction V is shortened by 3 bases and J by 4 bases, with 7 bases in between. CDR1 and CDR2, per the germline V gene, are SGDLS and YYNGEE. The listed sequencing device is Illumina HiSeq 2500. TCR beta libraries were prepared by quantitative 5'-RACE with molecular barcodes. On the authors' methods: A new computational method, built on a probabilistic model of VDJ rearrangement, was used to identify disease-linked TCR variants. TCRdb passed the public sequencing reads through fastp at Q25 and MiXCR, retaining productive beta sequences. Rows with one shared CDR3 protein collapse into an entry with the most common genes and DNA. V and J calls and clone size were set by TCRdb, not the authors. In all, the sample holds approximately 9,000 distinct CDR3 sequences, and around 4% of those were seen once. Under 11% of the sample is in the top ten clones.

The sequenced sample was blood, either unsorted or a sorted T cell fraction (not recorded which). The sequence is built from TRBV9 and TRBJ1-1; the D gene is not confidently resolved. This TCR derives from a female donor with ankylosing spondylitis or in good health (not recorded which). The DNA reads as follows: TGTGCCAGCAGCGGCCTCGGCACTGAAGCTTTCTTT. This translates into CASSGLGTEAFF.